These T cell receptor beta chains were read from a single sample in a study of cytomegalovirus exposure and HLA in healthy donors. Only in-frame clones appear in the TCRdb table, and some are missing; sequencing was by immunoSEQ multiplex PCR. The table lists under 150,000 clones, 81% of them singletons. The sequenced material came from PBMCs. The receptors were gathered from a man aged 18 to 30 in good health and CMV-seronegative. Both conserved end residues are part of each CDR3. Each record gives: CDR3 DNA, CDR3 protein, J gene, D gene, V gene, clone size. The D gene is left open where the match is weak. Clone sizes are given selectively: once, few, many, or a class where the clone is expanded.

CDR3nt: TGTGCCAGCAGCCCCAGGTCCCTGGGCTATGGCTACACCTTC
CDR3aa: CASSPRSLGYGYTF
j_gene: TRBJ1-2
d_gene: -
v_gene: TRBV13
abundance: -

CDR3nt: TGTGCCAGTAGTGTGGGCCCGCTCCCCAGCAATCAGCCCCAGCATTTT
CDR3aa: CASSVGPLPSNQPQHF
j_gene: TRBJ1-5
d_gene: -
v_gene: TRBV19
abundance: -

CDR3nt: TGTGCCAGCAGTGAAGCGCTTCGGGGGGGTGAGCAGTTCTTC
CDR3aa: CASSEALRGGEQFF
j_gene: TRBJ2-1
d_gene: TRBD2
v_gene: TRBV6-1
abundance: -

CDR3nt: TGTGCCACCAGCGCATCCAGGGCCCGGGATACGCAGTATTTT
CDR3aa: CATSASRARDTQYF
j_gene: TRBJ2-3
d_gene: -
v_gene: TRBV15
abundance: -

CDR3nt: TGTGCCAGCAGTTACGAGAGGAGGGGGCTGACGTACTTC
CDR3aa: CASSYERRGLTYF
j_gene: TRBJ2-5
d_gene: -
v_gene: TRBV6-5
abundance: -

CDR3nt: TGTGCCAGCAGCCAAGATGGCGGGGGCGGAACAGATACGCAGTATTTT
CDR3aa: CASSQDGGGGTDTQYF
j_gene: TRBJ2-3
d_gene: -
v_gene: TRBV4-2
abundance: few

CDR3nt: TGTGCCAGCAGCCAAGGGGGGGTCGAGCAGTACTTC
CDR3aa: CASSQGGVEQYF
j_gene: TRBJ2-7
d_gene: -
v_gene: TRBV6-6
abundance: -

CDR3nt: TGCAGCGCTCCAGCAGGCGGGGGCGGAGAGACCCAGTACTTC
CDR3aa: CSAPAGGGGETQYF
j_gene: TRBJ2-5
d_gene: -
v_gene: TRBV29-1
abundance: -

CDR3nt: TGCGCCAGCAGCTTGGCACAGGGGGCCGGCTATGGCTACACCTTC
CDR3aa: CASSLAQGAGYGYTF
j_gene: TRBJ1-2
d_gene: TRBD1
v_gene: TRBV5-1
abundance: -

CDR3nt: TGTGCCAGTACCCTGAAAGGCGCGGGGGGGCTATATACGCAGTATTTT
CDR3aa: CASTLKGAGGLYTQYF
j_gene: TRBJ2-3
d_gene: TRBD2
v_gene: TRBV19
abundance: -

CDR3nt: TGTGCCAGCAGTTCCCTAGCGACTAGCACAGATACGCAGTATTTT
CDR3aa: CASSSLATSTDTQYF
j_gene: TRBJ2-3
d_gene: -
v_gene: TRBV6-6
abundance: -

CDR3nt: TGTGCCAGCACCTCAGCGGGACTAGGGTACACTGAAGCTTTCTTT
CDR3aa: CASTSAGLGYTEAFF
j_gene: TRBJ1-1
d_gene: -
v_gene: TRBV27
abundance: -

CDR3nt: TGTGCCAGCAGTTCCGACAGGCCATTAAAGGGGCAGTTCTTC
CDR3aa: CASSSDRPLKGQFF
j_gene: TRBJ2-1
d_gene: -
v_gene: TRBV5-8
abundance: -

CDR3nt: TGTGCCAGCAGCTTAGGGCAGGGGGCCGTAAACGAGCAGTACTTC
CDR3aa: CASSLGQGAVNEQYF
j_gene: TRBJ2-7
d_gene: TRBD1
v_gene: TRBV7-6
abundance: -

CDR3nt: TGTGCCAGCAGCGCCGGACAGGGGGGAGGCACTGAAGCTTTCTTT
CDR3aa: CASSAGQGGGTEAFF
j_gene: TRBJ1-1
d_gene: TRBD1
v_gene: TRBV5-4
abundance: -

CDR3nt: TGTGCCAGCAGCCCCCGGGGACAGGGGGCAGGCGGGGAGCTGTTTTTT
CDR3aa: CASSPRGQGAGGELFF
j_gene: TRBJ2-2
d_gene: TRBD1
v_gene: TRBV4-2
abundance: -

CDR3nt: TGTGCCAGCAGTTCGCCAGGGAACTATGGCTACACCTTC
CDR3aa: CASSSPGNYGYTF
j_gene: TRBJ1-2
d_gene: -
v_gene: TRBV6-5
abundance: few

CDR3nt: TGTGCCAGCAGCCCCGGCCTGACAGGGGGCGCATACGAGCAGTACTTC
CDR3aa: CASSPGLTGGAYEQYF
j_gene: TRBJ2-7
d_gene: TRBD1
v_gene: TRBV5-6
abundance: -

CDR3nt: TGTTCCAGCAGCTGGGAGACTAGCCAAGAGACCCAGTACTTC
CDR3aa: CSSSWETSQETQYF
j_gene: TRBJ2-5
d_gene: -
v_gene: TRBV7-9
abundance: -

CDR3nt: TGTGCCAGCAGTTATAATCGGGGAGGCACAGATACGCAGTATTTT
CDR3aa: CASSYNRGGTDTQYF
j_gene: TRBJ2-3
d_gene: -
v_gene: TRBV6-5
abundance: -

CDR3nt: TGCGCCAGCAACCCGAGGAGGGGAAATAGGAACACTGAAGCTTTCTTT
CDR3aa: CASNPRRGNRNTEAFF
j_gene: TRBJ1-1
d_gene: -
v_gene: TRBV23-1
abundance: -

CDR3nt: TGTGCCAGCAGCTTACAGGGGGCCTCGGACACTGAAGCTTTCTTT
CDR3aa: CASSLQGASDTEAFF
j_gene: TRBJ1-1
d_gene: TRBD1
v_gene: TRBV11-2
abundance: -

CDR3nt: TGTGCCAGCAGCCCCCGACAGGGTAGCTATAATTCACCCCTCCACTTT
CDR3aa: CASSPRQGSYNSPLHF
j_gene: TRBJ1-6
d_gene: TRBD1
v_gene: TRBV7-2
abundance: -

CDR3nt: TGTGCCAGCAGTGAAGCGCTTCAGGGTGAGCAGTTCTTC
CDR3aa: CASSEALQGEQFF
j_gene: TRBJ2-1
d_gene: -
v_gene: TRBV2
abundance: -